Listed here are 15 T cell receptor beta chains from one sample, sequenced in a study of Graves' ophthalmopathy and Graves' hyperthyroidism. RNA served as the template for amplifying TCR beta CDR3 regions. An opening RT-PCR round employed HTBI primers and preceded a second-round multiplex PCR. TCRdb independently ran MiXCR on the multiplex PCR reads; one entry per CDR3 protein. The sample has about 740,000 distinct CDR3 sequences; around 40% are singletons. The sample taken for sequencing was peripheral blood. All receptors derive from an adult man with Graves' ophthalmopathy.

The chain employs TRBV20-1 and TRBJ1-5; D is undetermined. CDR3 size: 15 residues. V gave up 1 base and J gave up 0 bases, with 10 bases separating them. Per germline, CDR1 DFQATT and CDR2 SNEGSKA (reference sequence). For the CDR3, the DNA is TGCAGTGCTAGAGGGGCACCTTATAGCAATCAGCCCCAGCATTTT. Its protein is CSARGAPYSNQPQHF.

Only a few counts were recorded for this clonotype. The rearrangement links TRBV12-3 or TRBV12-4 to TRBJ2-5; maybe TRBD1 (5 bases). Trimming shortened V by 6 bases and J by 4 bases, and 15 bases separated the two germline ends. This CDR3 region has 14 residues. DNA of the CDR3: TGTGCCAGCAGCTTCCAGGGTACCCGAGAGACCCAGTACTTC. Residues: CASSFQGTRETQYF.

This chain connects TRBV15 to TRBJ2-3; D gene uncertain. Germline values: CDR1 LNHNV, CDR2 YYDKDF (reference sequence). V was cut by 1 base and J by 5 bases, with 10 bases left in between. The CDR3 has 14 residues. The CDR3 DNA reads TGTGCCACCAGCAGAGTCTTTGGTGAAGATACGCAGTATTTT. Its protein is CATSRVFGEDTQYF.

This clonotype was found a few times. The V call is TRBV9, the J call TRBJ1-1; tentative D call: TRBD1 (5 bases). The CDR3 totals 14 residues. Germline values: CDR1 SGDLS, CDR2 YYNGEE. Trimming shortened V by 5 bases and J by 3 bases, and 14 bases separated the two germline ends. This chain's CDR3 is CASRVQDMDTEAFF. The CDR3 DNA sequence: TGTGCCAGCAGGGTTCAGGACATGGACACTGAAGCTTTCTTT.

This clonotype was counted between two and nine times. The rearrangement links TRBV20-1 to TRBJ1-1; D possibly corresponds to TRBD1 (5 bases). The germline V gene encodes CDR1 DFQATT and CDR2 SNEGSKA (reference sequence). Between the trimmed V and J ends, which lost 5 bases and 10 bases, there was a span of 14 bases. The CDR3 spans 11 residues. CDR3 protein: CSAVFLGGAFF. CDR3 bases: TGCAGTGCTGTATTCCTCGGGGGAGCTTTCTTT.

A note on this clonotype: This likely comes from a read error, as the CDR3 has no conserved phenylalanine or tryptophan at its end. This chain uses TRBV11-2 with TRBJ2-7; D remains ambiguous. Germline V gives CDR1 SGHAT, CDR2 FQNNGV. V lost 1 base, J lost 2 bases, and 9 bases lay in between. The CDR3 extends over 14 amino acids. The CDR3 region has the DNA TGTGCCAGCAGCTTAGGAGGTATGGCCTACGAGCAGTACCTC. As protein: CASSLGGMAYEQYL.

The chain links TRBV19 to TRBJ1-1; no firm D call. Germline lookup yields CDR1 LNHDA and CDR2 SQIVND (reference sequence). This CDR3 is 15 amino acids long. With 0 bases removed from V and 0 bases from J, the gap between germline ends came to 8 bases. The CDR3 here is CASSIDNRMNTEAFF. The CDR3 nucleotides read TGTGCCAGTAGTATAGATAACAGAATGAACACTGAAGCTTTCTTT. The full variable domain, in which reference TRBV19 and TRBJ1-1 provide the parts outside the CDR3, is DGGITQSPKYLFRKEGQNVTLSCEQNLNHDAMYWYRQDPGQGLRLIYYSQIVNDFQKGDIAEGYSVSREKKESFPLTVTSAQKNPTAFYLCASSIDNRMNTEAFFGQGTRLTVV.

This clonotype appeared a few times. The V and J genes are TRBV30 and TRBJ1-5; D uncertain. The germline V gene has CDR1 GTSNPN and CDR2 SVGIG (reference sequence). The CDR3 consists of 12 residues. Trimming removed 0 bases from V and 6 bases from J, with 6 bases in between. This CDR3 is CAWSVRSQPQHF. The CDR3 DNA is TGTGCCTGGAGTGTACGGAGTCAGCCCCAGCATTTT.

This clonotype was recorded at least ten times. The V and J genes are TRBV19 and TRBJ1-5; D is ambiguous. Germline CDR1 is LNHDA and CDR2 is SQIVND (reference sequence). V lost 1 base and J 4 bases, leaving 11 bases between the germline ends. The CDR3 sequence is 15 residues long. In DNA, the CDR3 is TGTGCCAGTAGTATAGTTCGGCAGCCAAATCAGCCCCAGCATTTT. Residues: CASSIVRQPNQPQHF.

This clonotype turned up a few times. CDR3 sequence (DNA): TGTGCCAGCAGTAGACAGGGGATTGGGACTGAAGCTTTCTTT. It translates to CASSRQGIGTEAFF. The J gene is TRBJ1-1, the V gene TRBV7-9, with 8 bases aligning to TRBD1. Germline V CDR1 and CDR2: SEHNR, FQNEAQ (reference sequence). V shed 6 bases, J shed 5 bases, and the junction held 8 bases outside the gene matches. CDR3 length: 14 residues.

The chain couples TRBV20-1 to TRBJ1-6; D is ambiguous. Deletions cut 6 bases from V and 10 bases from J, with 22 bases between. The CDR3 is 15 residues long. In germline, CDR1 is DFQATT, CDR2 SNEGSKA (reference sequence). The CDR3 protein is CSAQPGGRAVSPLHF. DNA for the CDR3: TGCAGTGCGCAACCTGGCGGGAGAGCAGTATCACCCCTCCACTTT.

The V and J genes are TRBV7-6 and TRBJ1-2; perhaps TRBD1 as D (5 bases). Trimming cost V 8 bases and J 3 bases, with 22 bases left between them. Germline V gene sequence: CDR1 SGHVS, CDR2 FNYEAQ. The CDR3 is made up of 16 amino acids. CDR3 region: CASSPRTGGNDYGYTF. CDR3 coding DNA: TGTGCCAGCTCACCACGAACAGGTGGCAACGACTATGGCTACACCTTC.

The chain is built from TRBV7-6 and TRBJ1-2; 7 positions match TRBD1. V gave up 5 bases and J gave up 4 bases; unmatched junction bases: 10. The CDR3 extends over 15 amino acids. Germline V gene sequence: CDR1 SGHVS, CDR2 FNYEAQ. CDR3 region: CASSGPGQWTYGYTF. The CDR3 DNA sequence: TGTGCCAGCAGCGGACCGGGACAGTGGACCTATGGCTACACCTTC.

This clonotype was counted at least ten times. V and J are TRBV7-2 and TRBJ1-6, with TRBD1 matching over 11 bases. The CDR3 is made up of 19 amino acids. Germline CDR1 and CDR2: SGHTA and FQGNSA. The trim removed 5 bases at V and 8 bases at J, leaving 17 bases unmatched. The CDR3 DNA reads as TGTGCCAGCAGCCGATTTGGACAGGGGGCTATCGGTCGGGATTCACCCCTCCACTTT. It is translated as CASSRFGQGAIGRDSPLHF. Full variable domain (outside the CDR3, taken from reference TRBV7-2 and TRBJ1-6): GAGVSQSPSNKVTEKGKDVELRCDPISGHTALYWYRQSLGQGLEFLIYFQGNSAPDKSGLPSDRFSAERTGGSVSTLTIQRTQQEDSAVYLCASSRFGQGAIGRDSPLHFGNGTRLTVT.

This clonotype was seen many times. This sequence joins TRBV10-3 and TRBJ1-1; D not certain. The germline V and J ends were trimmed by 6 bases and 0 bases, with 8 bases remaining between them. Germline CDR1 ENHRY, CDR2 SYGVKD. CDR3 size: 13 residues. DNA for the CDR3: TGTGCCATCAGAGCTGTTGTGAACACTGAAGCTTTCTTT. Translated, it gives CAIRAVVNTEAFF.